These T cell receptor beta chains were read from a single sample in a study of T cell changes during pregnancy in multiple sclerosis. Repertoires were generated with immunoSEQ multiplex PCR, while TCRdb's copy carries only in-frame clones and drops some. The sample carries about 20,000 clones, 88% recorded once. The material was CD8+ T cells from peripheral blood mononuclear cells, obtained in the third trimester of pregnancy. The source of these receptors is a female donor in good health, enrolled as a control in a pregnancy study. Both conserved end residues are part of each CDR3. The order of the fields is D gene, clone size, V gene, J gene, CDR3 DNA, CDR3 protein. A D gene is named only where the DNA matches it firmly. Clone size, where shown, is once, few, many, or a class for clones that have expanded.

>NA|NA|TRBV2|TRBJ2-2
TGTGCCAGCAGTGTAGGTCTAGCAGCCGGGGAGCTGTTTTTT
CASSVGLAAGELFF
>TRBD2|once|TRBV19|TRBJ2-1
TGTGCCAGTAGTATAGATCTCGGGGGGGCTCGGTTCTTC
CASSIDLGGARFF
>NA|NA|TRBV7-2|TRBJ2-3
TGTGCCAGCAGCTTAGGGCACCCGGAGGATACGCAGTATTTT
CASSLGHPEDTQYF
>TRBD2|NA|TRBV6-1|TRBJ2-1
TGTGCCAGCACTTGGACTAGCGGGGTTCACAATGAGCAGTTCTTC
CASTWTSGVHNEQFF
>TRBD2|medium-sized|TRBV6-4|TRBJ2-2
TGTGCCAGCAGTGAGCTAGCGGGAAGCACCGGGGAGCTGTTTTTT
CASSELAGSTGELFF
>NA|NA|TRBV11-2|TRBJ2-2
TGTGCCAGCAGCACCAACCTTGGGGGGTTCGCGAACACCGGGGAGCTGTTTTTT
CASSTNLGGFANTGELFF
>TRBD2|once|TRBV27|TRBJ2-5
TGTGCCAGCAGTTTGGAGCGGGGGGACGATGGGACCCAGTACTTC
CASSLERGDDGTQYF
>TRBD2|NA|TRBV9|TRBJ2-7
TGTGCCAGCAGCGTGGGACTAGCGGACTCCTACGAGCAGTACTTC
CASSVGLADSYEQYF
>TRBD1|once|TRBV7-9|TRBJ2-1
TGTGCCAGCAGCTCAACAGGGGGCGCGACATATGAGCAGTTCTTC
CASSSTGGATYEQFF
>NA|NA|TRBV6-6|TRBJ2-1
TGTGCCAGCAGTTACGACTGGGAGTTGGGTGAGCAGTTCTTC
CASSYDWELGEQFF
>NA|once|TRBV2|TRBJ2-7
TGTGCCAGCAGTAGCTACCTCTCCTACGAGCAGTACTTC
CASSSYLSYEQYF
>TRBD2|NA|TRBV4-1|TRBJ2-5
TGCGCCAGCAGCCAAGAGGGGGGAATTGGACGGGGGGGAAAAGAGACCCAGTACTTC
CASSQEGGIGRGGKETQYF
>TRBD2|NA|TRBV5-4|TRBJ2-4
TGTGCCAGCAGCTTGGGGGGTCAGGGAGGGGACATTCAGTACTTC
CASSLGGQGGDIQYF
>TRBD2|NA|TRBV30|TRBJ2-3
TGTGCCTGGAGTTTTGGTAGCGGGGGTAGCACAGATACGCAGTATTTT
CAWSFGSGGSTDTQYF
>NA|NA|TRBV5-1|TRBJ2-3
TGCGCCAGCAGCTTTGGATACACGGGGAGCACAGATACGCAGTATTTT
CASSFGYTGSTDTQYF
>NA|NA|TRBV4-1|TRBJ1-1
TGCGCCAGCAGCCAAGTTGCGGAGAACACTGAAGCTTTCTTT
CASSQVAENTEAFF
>TRBD1|NA|TRBV6-5|TRBJ1-1
TGTGCCAGCAGTTACCCGACAGGGGAGGCGACTGAAGCTTTCTTT
CASSYPTGEATEAFF
>NA|NA|TRBV30|TRBJ1-1
TGTGCCTGGAGTGAACAGGGTTGGACTGAAGCTTTCTTT
CAWSEQGWTEAFF
>NA|once|TRBV9|TRBJ2-3
TGTGCCAGCAGCGTAGAGGGGGGGCGGATAGATACGCAGTATTTT
CASSVEGGRIDTQYF
>NA|NA|TRBV27|TRBJ1-5
TGTGCCAGCAGTTCCTATAGAGGGGGGGCCCCTCAGCCCCAGCATTTT
CASSSYRGGAPQPQHF
>NA|NA|TRBV5-4|TRBJ2-3
TGTGCCAGCAGCTTGGTTGGGGCCTTGGAGACTGCAGATACGCAGTATTTT
CASSLVGALETADTQYF
>TRBD1|NA|TRBV27|TRBJ2-1
TGTGCCAGCAGTTCAGACAGGGGGCTGGACAATGAGCAGTTCTTC
CASSSDRGLDNEQFF
>NA|NA|TRBV4-1|TRBJ1-2
TGCGCCAGCAGCCAAGAAATGCGGCGCCGCAGCCCCAATGGCTACACCTTC
CASSQEMRRRSPNGYTF
>TRBD1|NA|TRBV15|TRBJ2-7
TGTGCCACCAGCTACGGACAGGCCGGTTCTGGCTACGAGCAGTACTTC
CATSYGQAGSGYEQYF
>TRBD2|NA|TRBV6-1|TRBJ2-5
TGTGCCAGCAGTGAAGTGGGCGGGGGGGCCGTGACCCAGTACTTC
CASSEVGGGAVTQYF
>NA|NA|TRBV4-2|TRBJ2-1
TGTGCCAGCAGCCAAGAGCCCACGAGCTCCTACAATGAGCAGTTCTTC
CASSQEPTSSYNEQFF
>TRBD2|NA|TRBV10-2|TRBJ2-5
TGCGCCAGCCGAACCGGGACTAGCGGGATGGGGGAGACCCAGTACTTC
CASRTGTSGMGETQYF
>TRBD1|once|TRBV7-3|TRBJ1-2
TGTGCCAGCAGCCCTCGACAGGGTGCGGGCTACACCTTC
CASSPRQGAGYTF
>NA|once|TRBV4-2|TRBJ2-7
TGTGCCAGCAGCCAACTTAGCGGGGACAGCTCCTACGAGCAGTACTTC
CASSQLSGDSSYEQYF
>TRBD1|NA|TRBV29-1|TRBJ1-4
TGCAGCGCACGGGGGGGCCGGGACAGGGAGGATGAAAAACTGTTTTTT
CSARGGRDREDEKLFF
>NA|NA|TRBV4-1|TRBJ1-5
TGCGCCAGCAGCCAAGTATTCGGGGTTCAGCCCCAGCATTTT
CASSQVFGVQPQHF
>NA|NA|TRBV5-4|TRBJ2-7
TGTGCCAGCAGCCAAAACGCAGGGAACGAGCAGTACTTC
CASSQNAGNEQYF
>TRBD1|NA|TRBV28|TRBJ2-7
TGTGCCAGCAGTCACGGCCGGGACAGGGATTCCTACGAGCAGTACTTC
CASSHGRDRDSYEQYF
>NA|NA|TRBV21-1|TRBJ2-7
TGTGCCAGCGGAGGCGGGAGGAAGTACTACGAGCAGTACTTC
CASGGGRKYYEQYF
>NA|NA|TRBV27|TRBJ1-5
TGTGCCAGCAGTTTGGGGGCGGGAGCCTTTGGTGTCAATCAGCCCCAGCATTTT
CASSLGAGAFGVNQPQHF
>TRBD2|NA|TRBV6-1|TRBJ2-7
TGTGCCAGCAGTGAAATCCTCCGACTAGCGGTCCCCTACGAGCAGTACTTC
CASSEILRLAVPYEQYF
>NA|NA|TRBV19|TRBJ1-5
TGTGCCAGTAGTATACGGCAGGCTAGCAATCAGCCCCAGCATTTT
CASSIRQASNQPQHF
>NA|NA|TRBV4-1|TRBJ2-3
TGCGCCAGCAGCCCCCTTAGCACAGATACGCAGTATTTT
CASSPLSTDTQYF
>TRBD2|NA|TRBV2|TRBJ2-7
TGTGCCAGCAGTGCCACTAGCGGATTGCGGTACGAGCAGTACTTC
CASSATSGLRYEQYF
>NA|NA|TRBV25-1|TRBJ1-2
TGTGCCAGCAGCGCCGACAGATTCTATGGCTACACCTTC
CASSADRFYGYTF
>NA|NA|TRBV6-5|TRBJ2-1
TGTGCCAGCAGTTACGGGGGCGGGAATGAGCAGTTCTTC
CASSYGGGNEQFF
>NA|NA|TRBV7-9|TRBJ2-5
TGTGCCAGCAGCCGTGACTCTAGGACCCAGTACTTC
CASSRDSRTQYF
>NA|NA|TRBV6-1|TRBJ1-4
TGTGCCAGCAGTGAATTTTATGGGGGGATGGAAGAAAAACTGTTTTTT
CASSEFYGGMEEKLFF
>NA|NA|TRBV28|TRBJ1-5
TGTGCCAGCAGTTTAGGGTCGGACAGCTACAATCAGCCCCAGCATTTT
CASSLGSDSYNQPQHF
>NA|few|TRBV4-3|TRBJ2-1
TGCGCCAGCAGCCACACTCCGGGCGGGTCTCTGGGCGAGCAGTTCTTC
CASSHTPGGSLGEQFF
>TRBD2|NA|TRBV28|TRBJ2-2
TGTGCCAGCAGTCTACTAGCGGGAGGGCCAGATGGTCCCGGGGAGCTGTTTTTT
CASSLLAGGPDGPGELFF
>TRBD2|NA|TRBV18|TRBJ2-1
TGTGCCAGCTCACGCAAGCGGGGGCTAGGGAATGAGCAGTTCTTC
CASSRKRGLGNEQFF
>NA|NA|TRBV9|TRBJ2-3
TGTGCCAGCAGCGCAGGGGCCTCAAGGTTGGATACGCAGTATTTT
CASSAGASRLDTQYF
>TRBD2|NA|TRBV7-9|TRBJ2-3
TGTGCCAGCAGCGCTAGCGGGAGGGCAACAGATACGCAGTATTTT
CASSASGRATDTQYF
>TRBD2|NA|TRBV4-1|TRBJ2-3
TGCGCCAGCAGCCAATGGACTAGCGGACGCACAGATACGCAGTATTTT
CASSQWTSGRTDTQYF